This T cell receptor beta chain was profiled in a study of T cells in Graves' hyperthyroidism and ophthalmopathy. Study-wide points: Ophthalmopathy was identified by the model a median approximately six months ahead of onset.

This clonotype occurred many times. The antigen remains undetermined. The study left out patients who had uncontrolled infection, other autoimmune disease, pregnancy or lactation. Clinical symptoms, serum thyroxine and TRAb, thyroid ultrasound and orbital computed tomography together formed the diagnostic basis. RNA transcripts served as the template for amplifying TCR beta CDR3 regions. Researchers ran a first-round RT-PCR on the TCR CDR3 using the HTBI primer set. TCRdb reprocessed the multiplex PCR reads with MiXCR, giving one entry per CDR3 protein. The data hold under 750,000 distinct CDR3 sequences, with around a sixth observed a single time. The CDR3 spans 11 residues. Germline V gene sequence: CDR1 DFQATT, CDR2 SNEGSKA (reference sequence). V dropped 0 bases and J dropped 5 bases, with 5 bases sitting between them.

The sample consisted of blood. The V gene is TRBV20-1, the J gene TRBJ2-7; D uncertain. This clonotype was obtained from a woman aged 50 to 60 with Graves' hyperthyroidism that later progressed to Graves' ophthalmopathy. CDR3 DNA: TGCAGTGCTAGAGATCGAAACGAGCAGTACTTC. Protein product: CSARDRNEQYF.